These 15 T cell receptor beta chains originate from one sample sequenced in a study of CD8 T cells in Susac syndrome. An input of about 0.5 to 1 ug of RNA was subjected to reverse transcription using random hexamers. Using its own MiXCR run on the immunoSEQ multiplex PCR reads, TCRdb lists one record per CDR3 protein. The sample includes tens of thousands of distinct CDR3 sequences, 90% to 97% seen only once; the top ten take 0.55% to 0.75%. Sequencing used CD8+ T cells from PBMCs. Receptor source: a human donor with Susac syndrome.

This chain uses TRBV4-3 with TRBJ1-6, with D uncertain. The CDR3 covers 16 residues. Germline CDR1 LGHNA, CDR2 YSLEER. Trimming stripped 0 bases from V and 9 bases from J, with 15 bases between. The CDR3 loop is CASSQDPNGSSSPLHF. CDR3 bases: TGCGCCAGCAGCCAAGATCCCAACGGATCTTCTTCACCCCTCCACTTT.

This chain joins TRBV20-1 and TRBJ1-1; D might be TRBD1 (5 bases). There are 18 residues in the CDR3. CDR1 and CDR2 (germline): DFQATT, SNEGSKA (reference sequence). Trimming pared 1 base from V and 0 bases from J, leaving 21 bases between. The chain's CDR3 is CSARVASTVPLMNTEAFF. The CDR3 region has the DNA TGCAGTGCTAGAGTCGCGTCGACAGTCCCGCTGATGAACACTGAAGCTTTCTTT.

Here the CDR3 reads CSAADQQETQYF. The CDR3 DNA reads as TGCAGTGCAGCGGACCAACAAGAGACCCAGTACTTC. V usage is TRBV20-1 and J usage is TRBJ2-5; a possible D gene is TRBD2 (5 bases). Germline V gene data show CDR1 as DFQATT and CDR2 as SNEGSKA (reference sequence). CDR3 length equals 12 residues. V lost 6 bases, J lost 2 bases, and 10 bases lay in between.

This chain connects TRBV4-3 to TRBJ1-5; the D is unclear. The V gene's germline CDR1 is LGHNA and CDR2 YSLEER. This CDR3 is built from 14 residues. V lost 8 bases, J lost 0 bases, and 11 bases lay in between. CDR3 sequence reads: CASGTGYSNQPQHF. The CDR3 nucleotides read TGCGCCAGCGGAACCGGATATAGCAATCAGCCCCAGCATTTT.

The chain carries TRBV5-1 and TRBJ1-1; 9 nucleotides align to TRBD1. Germline assignment: CDR1 SGHRS and CDR2 YFSETQ. This CDR3 contains 14 residues. V lost 4 bases to trimming and J lost 9 bases; unmatched junction nucleotides: 10. In DNA, the CDR3 is TGCGCCAGCAGCGGCGGGGGGGACAGGGCGAAAGCTTTCTTT. This gives the protein CASSGGGDRAKAFF.

The chain has TRBV11-2 and TRBJ2-7; TRBD2 might be the D (5 bases). Looked up from germline, CDR1 is SGHAT and CDR2 is FQNNGV. The CDR3 has 15 amino acids. V lost 0 bases to trimming and J lost 1 base, with 10 bases between them. In nucleotides, the CDR3 is TGTGCCAGCAGCTTAGATGCGGACTGGTCCTACGAGCAGTACTTC. Its translation is CASSLDADWSYEQYF.

This sequence joins TRBV6-2 or TRBV6-3 and TRBJ2-7; D remains ambiguous. Germline V gene lookup returns CDR1 MNHEY and CDR2 SVGEGT. The CDR3 spans 13 residues. The germline V and J ends were trimmed by 6 bases and 2 bases, with 11 bases remaining between them. The CDR3, as DNA: TGTGCCAGCAGAAGGGTCCCTACCTACGAGCAGTACTTC. Its translation: CASRRVPTYEQYF.

This chain links TRBV10-3 with TRBJ2-1, with D unclear. The ends were cut back, 8 bases at V and 10 bases at J, with 15 bases in the middle. The CDR3 is made up of 12 amino acids. Germline-derived CDR1 and CDR2 are ENHRY and SYGVKD. The DNA of the CDR3 is TGTGCCATCGAAAAAGGAACTTACGAGCAGTTCTTC. Protein sequence: CAIEKGTYEQFF.

The chain couples TRBV6-2 or TRBV6-3 to TRBJ1-5, with D unresolved. CDR3 length equals 13 residues. The germline V gene has CDR1 MNHEY and CDR2 SVGEGT. Trimming removed 9 bases at V and 1 base at J, with 10 bases between. Written as DNA, the CDR3 is TGTGCCAGTGCCCATGACAGCAATCAGCCCCAGCATTTT. The encoded protein is CASAHDSNQPQHF.

The V gene is TRBV30, the J gene TRBJ2-1; no firm D call. V was clipped by 5 bases and J by 3 bases, with 8 bases between them. Germline V gene lookup returns CDR1 GTSNPN and CDR2 SVGIG (reference sequence). The CDR3 length is 12 residues. CDR3 region: CAWSSLYNEQFF. In DNA form, the CDR3 reads TGTGCCTGGTCCTCTCTCTACAATGAGCAGTTCTTC.

The chain couples TRBV20-1 to TRBJ2-7; 11 bases are shared with TRBD1. Germline values: CDR1 DFQATT, CDR2 SNEGSKA (reference sequence). This CDR3 region has 14 residues. V lost 4 bases, J lost 2 bases, and 4 bases stayed unmatched. CDR3 sequence reads: CSATGTGGTYEQYF. As DNA, the CDR3 is TGCAGTGCTACCGGGACAGGGGGAACCTACGAGCAGTACTTC.

The rearrangement joins TRBV15 to TRBJ2-1, with D perhaps TRBD2 (6 bases). Trimming cost V 7 bases and J 0 bases, with 10 bases left between them. The CDR3 contains 14 residues. Per germline, CDR1 LNHNV and CDR2 YYDKDF (reference sequence). CDR3 DNA sequence: TGTGCCACCATGTGGGGGGACTCCTACAATGAGCAGTTCTTC. It yields the protein CATMWGDSYNEQFF.

This chain uses TRBV3-1 with TRBJ1-5; D might be TRBD1 (5 bases). The CDR3 loop spans 14 amino acids. Germline CDR1 reads LGHDT; CDR2 reads YNNKEL (reference sequence). Trimming pared 5 bases from V and 6 bases from J, leaving 14 bases between. CDR3: CASSDTGGRQPQHF. CDR3 in DNA: TGTGCCAGCAGCGATACAGGAGGACGTCAGCCCCAGCATTTT.

This chain connects TRBV20-1 to TRBJ1-2; possible D gene TRBD1, 6 bases. The CDR3 runs 14 residues. The germline gives CDR1 DFQATT, CDR2 SNEGSKA (reference sequence). The V and J ends lost 5 bases and 6 bases respectively, with 19 bases between them. The CDR3 protein is CSAGGGTDLDGYTF. CDR3 bases: TGCAGTGCTGGGGGCGGGACGGACCTTGATGGCTACACCTTC.

The V gene is TRBV7-9, the J gene TRBJ1-4, with TRBD1 as a possible D gene (5 bases). V lost 5 bases and J lost 8, with 12 bases in between. The CDR3 is made up of 13 amino acids. Germline V lookup: CDR1 SEHNR, CDR2 FQNEAQ (reference sequence). CDR3 nucleotide sequence: TGTGCCAGCAGCGGAGGGGCGGGGGAAAAACTGTTTTTT. It yields the protein CASSGGAGEKLFF. Full variable domain (remainder filled in from reference TRBV7-9 and TRBJ1-4): DTGVSQNPRHKITKRGQNVTFRCDPISEHNRLYWYRQTLGQGPEFLTYFQNEAQLEKSRLLSDRFSAERPKGSFSTLEIQRTEQGDSAMYLCASSGGAGEKLFFGSGTQLSVL.